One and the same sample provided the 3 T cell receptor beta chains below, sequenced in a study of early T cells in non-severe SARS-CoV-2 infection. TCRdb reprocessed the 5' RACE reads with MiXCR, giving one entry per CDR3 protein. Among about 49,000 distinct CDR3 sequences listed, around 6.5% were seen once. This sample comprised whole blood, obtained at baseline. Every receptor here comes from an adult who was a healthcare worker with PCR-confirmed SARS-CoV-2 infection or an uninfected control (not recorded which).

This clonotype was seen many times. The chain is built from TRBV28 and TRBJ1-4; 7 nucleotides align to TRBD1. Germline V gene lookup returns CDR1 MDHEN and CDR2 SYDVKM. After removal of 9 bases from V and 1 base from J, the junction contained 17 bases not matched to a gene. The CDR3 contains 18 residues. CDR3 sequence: CASTTIRDRLLTNEKLFF. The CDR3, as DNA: TGTGCCAGTACTACGATCAGGGACAGATTGTTAACTAATGAAAAACTGTTTTTT.

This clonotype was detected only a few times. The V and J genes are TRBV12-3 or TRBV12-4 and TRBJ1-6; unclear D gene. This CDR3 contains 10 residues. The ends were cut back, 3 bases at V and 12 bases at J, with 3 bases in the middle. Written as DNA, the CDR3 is TGTGCCAGCAGTTTTTTACCCCTCCACTTT. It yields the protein CASSFLPLHF.

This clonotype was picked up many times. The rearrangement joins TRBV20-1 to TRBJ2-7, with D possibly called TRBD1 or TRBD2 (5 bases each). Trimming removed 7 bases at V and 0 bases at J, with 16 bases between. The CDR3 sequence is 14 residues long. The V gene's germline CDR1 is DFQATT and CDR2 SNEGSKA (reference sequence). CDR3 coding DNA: TGCAGTGGGATGGCCGGGGCTAGCTCCTACGAGCAGTACTTC. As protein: CSGMAGASSYEQYF.